This T cell receptor (beta chain) was identified during a study of spatial heterogeneity in lung cancer. The time point was: blood at routine non-recurrence follow-up after resection. Sequencing covered unsorted whole RNA taken from tumor, nontumor lung or frozen PBMC. From the 5' RACE reads, TCRdb called clonotypes with MiXCR, one entry per CDR3 protein. The table records about 120,000 distinct CDR3 sequences, more than 10% of them present only once. The V gene's germline CDR1 is SGHRS and CDR2 YFSETQ. V lost 4 bases and J lost 3; bases outside the gene matches: 9. CDR3 length equals 16 residues. Only a few counts were recorded for this clonotype.

This specimen was PBMCs, taken at follow-up. The rearrangement joins TRBV5-1 to TRBJ2-5; 10 nucleotides match TRBD2. The receptor comes from a male donor with early-stage non-small cell lung cancer. The CDR3 sequence is CASSPRSLAGEETQYF. CDR3 sequence (DNA): TGCGCCAGCAGCCCCCGATCGCTAGCGGGGGAAGAGACCCAGTACTTC.